These 26 T cell receptor beta chains were sequenced from one sample in a study of blood T cells in healthy people across ages. The authors ran a second PCR of about 7 to 12 cycles using a sample-barcoded 5' primer and a J-beta primer mix. TCRdb fed the 5' RACE reads into MiXCR, producing one record per CDR3 protein. The repertoire has hundreds of thousands of distinct CDR3 sequences, approximately 22% of them found once; the top ten carry about 22%. The sequencing sample was made of blood. These TCRs come from a man in his sixties or seventies in good health.

About this clonotype: At one end, the junction sequence differs from germline, possibly due to a read error. J is TRBJ1-2 and V is TRBV5-1; 9 bases match TRBD1. CDR3 length: 15 residues. Germline CDR1 reads SGHRS; CDR2 reads YFSETQ. In DNA form, the CDR3 reads TGCGCCAGCAGCCTCGGACAGGGGACGGTATATGCCTACACCTTC. Translating it yields CASSLGQGTVYAYTF.

This chain joins TRBV12-3 or TRBV12-4 and TRBJ1-4; D gene uncertain. CDR3 length: 12 residues. Trimming stripped 6 bases from V and 8 bases from J, with 10 bases between. CDR3 in DNA: TGTGCCAGCAGAGCGACCGTGGAAAAACTGTTTTTT. Residues: CASRATVEKLFF.

The chain carries TRBV12-3 or TRBV12-4 and TRBJ1-2; no clear D. V lost 6 bases and J lost 5, with 19 bases in between. The CDR3 has 15 amino acids. The CDR3 coding sequence is TGTGCCAGCAGGGTGAGAGGCGAAGGGAGGTATGGCTACACCTTC. This sequence encodes CASRVRGEGRYGYTF.

This clonotype was seen only a few times. The V gene is TRBV5-1, the J gene TRBJ2-7; 9 bases are shared with TRBD1. The CDR3 length is 15 residues. Germline V CDR1 and CDR2: SGHRS, YFSETQ. The V and J ends lost 1 base and 0 bases, in that order; junction bases with no gene match: 2. The CDR3 protein is CASSLTGQGSYEQYF. DNA of the CDR3: TGCGCCAGCAGCTTGACGGGACAGGGCTCCTACGAGCAGTACTTC. The variable domain in full, completed from reference TRBV5-1 and TRBJ2-7, reads KAGVTQTPRYLIKTRGQQVTLSCSPISGHRSVSWYQQTPGQGLQFLFEYFSETQRNKGNFPGRFSGRQFSNSRSEMNVSTLELGDSALYLCASSLTGQGSYEQYFGPGTRLTVT.

The V gene is TRBV27, the J gene TRBJ2-1; D might be TRBD2 (10 bases). V was cut by 4 bases and J by 7 bases, with 26 bases left in between. The germline gives CDR1 MNHEY, CDR2 SMNVEV (reference sequence). The CDR3 length is 18 residues. CDR3 region: CASSSPLLAGQGSNEQFF. CDR3 DNA: TGTGCCAGCAGTTCTCCCTTACTAGCGGGACAGGGATCGAATGAGCAGTTCTTC.

V and J are TRBV5-5 and TRBJ1-1; the D gene is possibly TRBD1 (5 bases). CDR1 is SGHKS and CDR2 is YYEKEE in the germline V gene (reference sequence). The CDR3 has 15 amino acids. Trimming cost V 4 bases and J 1 base, with 14 bases left between them. CDR3 nucleotides: TGTGCCAGCAGCCCTAGGACACAGGAGAACACTGAAGCTTTCTTT. Its protein product is CASSPRTQENTEAFF.

The V and J genes are TRBV30 and TRBJ2-3; D unresolved. CDR3 length equals 10 residues. Germline V gives CDR1 GTSNPN, CDR2 SVGIG (reference sequence). Trimming pared 0 bases from V and 11 bases from J, leaving 6 bases between. The CDR3, as DNA: TGTGCCTGGAGTGTACAGTGGCAGTATTTT. Translation: CAWSVQWQYF.

This clonotype was seen more than once but under ten times. This chain links TRBV5-1 with TRBJ2-3, with D uncertain. Per the germline V gene, CDR1 is SGHRS and CDR2 is YFSETQ. CDR3 length: 15 residues. V was trimmed by 4 bases and J by 2 bases, leaving 14 bases between them. This CDR3 reads CASSALDAVTDTQYF. The CDR3, as DNA: TGCGCCAGCAGCGCGCTCGACGCAGTCACAGATACGCAGTATTTT.

The rearrangement links TRBV20-1 to TRBJ1-2, with no clear D. Looked up from germline, CDR1 is DFQATT and CDR2 is SNEGSKA (reference sequence). Trimming removed 1 base at V and 6 bases at J, with 15 bases between. The CDR3 has 14 amino acids. The CDR3, as DNA: TGCAGTGCTAGAGTCCCCCCCGGGAATGATGGCTACACCTTC. Its protein is CSARVPPGNDGYTF.

In this sample, this clonotype turned up a few times. V and J are TRBV18 and TRBJ1-6, with TRBD1 matching 8 bases. CDR1 is KGHSH and CDR2 is LQKENI in the germline V gene. The junction had 15 bases not matched to a gene; V was cut back by 9 bases and J by 8 bases. The CDR3 runs to 16 residues. The CDR3 bases are TGTGCCAGTCAGAACGCCAGGGGGCGGATTGATTCACCCCTCCACTTT. This sequence encodes CASQNARGRIDSPLHF.

CDR3 loop: CASSLVEINEQFF. CDR3 in DNA: TGTGCCAGCTCACTCGTGGAGATCAATGAGCAGTTCTTC. The J gene is TRBJ2-1, the V gene TRBV18, with no clear D. The CDR3 loop spans 13 amino acids. CDR1 KGHSH and CDR2 LQKENI come from the germline V gene. V lost 4 bases to trimming and J lost 6 bases, with 10 bases between them.

V usage is TRBV6-1 and J usage is TRBJ2-1; D may be TRBD2 (6 bases). This CDR3 contains 15 residues. CDR1 is MNHNS, CDR2 SASEGT, per germline. Trimming shortened V by 6 bases and J by 0 bases, and 12 bases separated the two germline ends. CDR3 nucleotide sequence: TGTGCCAGCAGGAGGGACTGGAGCTCCTACAATGAGCAGTTCTTC. It encodes CASRRDWSSYNEQFF.

The chain carries TRBV19 and TRBJ1-5; D gene uncertain. Trimming pared 7 bases from V and 7 bases from J, leaving 20 bases between. CDR3 size: 15 residues. Germline V CDR1 and CDR2: LNHDA, SQIVND (reference sequence). CDR3 DNA: TGTGCCAGTACCTCACAGAGAATTCCGGACCAGCCCCAGCATTTT. Protein product: CASTSQRIPDQPQHF. The whole variable domain, filled in from reference TRBV19 and TRBJ1-5, reads DGGITQSPKYLFRKEGQNVTLSCEQNLNHDAMYWYRQDPGQGLRLIYYSQIVNDFQKGDIAEGYSVSREKKESFPLTVTSAQKNPTAFYLCASTSQRIPDQPQHFGDGTRLSIL.

A few counts support this clonotype. Likely a read error: the CDR3 ends without its conserved phenylalanine or tryptophan. The chain uses TRBV10-3 and TRBJ2-5; 9 bases match TRBD1. Germline V gene data show CDR1 as ENHRY and CDR2 as SYGVKD. V dropped 5 bases and J dropped 11; count of bases not matched to a gene: 9. This CDR3 contains 13 residues. DNA for the CDR3: TGTGCCATCAGTAGGGACAGGGTGGGAGAGCAGTACGTC. Its translation: CAISRDRVGEQYV.

This clonotype was seen more than once but under ten times. The chain links TRBV24-1 to TRBJ1-2, with unresolved D. The length of the CDR3 is 14 residues. Germline-derived CDR1 and CDR2 are KGHDR and SFDVKD. V was clipped by 4 bases and J by 0 bases, with 8 bases between them. The chain's CDR3 is CATSDHGTNYGYTF. DNA for the CDR3: TGTGCCACCAGTGACCACGGTACTAACTATGGCTACACCTTC.

This clonotype was seen only once. The chain joins TRBV5-5 to TRBJ2-2, with 15 bases lining up with TRBD2. CDR1 is SGHKS and CDR2 is YYEKEE in the germline V gene (reference sequence). The CDR3 length is 18 residues. With 0 bases clipped from V and 7 bases from J, the junction kept 7 bases outside the gene matches. The CDR3: CASSLAGTSGRLSGELFF. The CDR3 DNA follows: TGTGCCAGCAGCTTGGCCGGGACTAGCGGGAGGCTGAGCGGGGAGCTGTTTTTT.

The rearrangement joins TRBV18 to TRBJ2-7; D gene ambiguous. Trimming cost V 0 bases and J 3 bases, with 6 bases left between them. The CDR3 is 13 residues long. Per the germline V gene, CDR1 is KGHSH and CDR2 is LQKENI. Written as DNA, the CDR3 is TGTGCCAGCTCACCACCGGGCTTCTACGAGCAGTACTTC. Translating gives CASSPPGFYEQYF.

This clonotype was counted at least ten times. The chain links TRBV10-3 to TRBJ1-6; D gene uncertain. Germline V lookup: CDR1 ENHRY, CDR2 SYGVKD. The V gene lost 2 bases and the J gene lost 7 bases, with 6 bases spanning the gap. The CDR3 runs 13 residues. The CDR3 DNA sequence: TGTGCCATCAGTGAGACAGAAAATTCACCCCTCCACTTT. Protein product: CAISETENSPLHF.

The rearrangement links TRBV12-3 or TRBV12-4 to TRBJ1-1, with TRBD1 matching 9 bases. The CDR3 extends over 15 amino acids. Germline trimming cut 5 bases from V and 0 bases from J; bases unmatched to any gene: 4. The CDR3 sequence: CASSPDRGVNTEAFF. The CDR3 bases are TGTGCCAGCAGTCCGGACAGGGGAGTGAACACTGAAGCTTTCTTT.

The V and J genes are TRBV7-2 and TRBJ2-5; 8 bases are a match to TRBD1. The better agreement between TRBJ2-1 and the DNA end casts doubt on the J call. This CDR3 has 14 residues. Germline assignment: CDR1 SGHTA and CDR2 FQGNSA. CDR3 residues: CASSLMPGGHEQFF. CDR3 coding DNA: TGTGCCAGCAGCTTAATGCCAGGGGGCCATGAGCAGTTCTTC.

The gene calls are TRBV6-6 and TRBJ1-2; TRBD1 matches 7 bases. Germline V gene lookup returns CDR1 MNHNY and CDR2 SVGAGI (reference sequence). The CDR3 contains 17 residues. V shed 5 bases, J shed 2 bases, and the junction held 14 bases outside the gene matches. CDR3 nucleotide sequence: TGTGCCAGCAGTCCTGGACAGGCCGTCGGTGGCAACTATGGCTACACCTTC. Protein: CASSPGQAVGGNYGYTF.

CDR3 nucleotides: TGTGCCAGCAGTTACTCGGCCAGCGGGGACAGTAGGACGCAGTATTTT. It codes for CASSYSASGDSRTQYF. This chain uses TRBV6-6 with TRBJ2-3, with D perhaps matching TRBD1 or TRBD2 (7 bases each). V was pared by 0 bases and J by 9 bases, with 19 bases between. This CDR3 spans 16 amino acids. Germline V CDR1 and CDR2: MNHNY, SVGAGI (reference sequence).

The chain is built from TRBV10-2 and TRBJ2-3; 9 bases map to TRBD2. The CDR3 runs to 14 residues. Unmatched junction bases numbered 6, after V lost 6 bases and J lost 5 bases. Germline V gene data show CDR1 as WSHSY and CDR2 as SAAADI. This CDR3 reads CASRVAGAVDTQYF. CDR3 coding DNA: TGCGCCAGCAGGGTAGCGGGAGCGGTAGATACGCAGTATTTT.

In this sample, this clonotype turned up a few times. The chain has TRBV6-5 and TRBJ2-3; the match to TRBD2 covers 9 bases. The germline V gene encodes CDR1 MNHEY and CDR2 SVGAGI. V trimming: 4 bases; J trimming: 7 bases; junction bases outside the gene matches: 3. This CDR3 has 13 amino acids. For the CDR3, the DNA is TGTGCCAGCAGTTTGCGGGAGGGGAATACGCAGTATTTT. Its translation: CASSLREGNTQYF.

The chain couples TRBV28 to TRBJ1-2, with 10 nucleotides matching TRBD1. This CDR3 spans 14 amino acids. Germline V gives CDR1 MDHEN, CDR2 SYDVKM. V lost 6 bases to trimming and J lost 4 bases; unmatched junction nucleotides: 5. The CDR3 DNA sequence: TGTGCCAGCAGAGAGACAGGGGGCCTCTATGGCTACACCTTC. This sequence encodes CASRETGGLYGYTF.

V and J are TRBV7-9 and TRBJ1-3, with D possibly being TRBD1 (6 bases). V was pared by 1 base and J by 5 bases, with 12 bases between. The CDR3 has 15 amino acids. CDR1 and CDR2 (germline): SEHNR, FQNEAQ (reference sequence). The CDR3 bases are TGTGCCAGCAGCTTAGTGGGCAGGGGAAGAAACACCATATATTTT. Translation gives CASSLVGRGRNTIYF.